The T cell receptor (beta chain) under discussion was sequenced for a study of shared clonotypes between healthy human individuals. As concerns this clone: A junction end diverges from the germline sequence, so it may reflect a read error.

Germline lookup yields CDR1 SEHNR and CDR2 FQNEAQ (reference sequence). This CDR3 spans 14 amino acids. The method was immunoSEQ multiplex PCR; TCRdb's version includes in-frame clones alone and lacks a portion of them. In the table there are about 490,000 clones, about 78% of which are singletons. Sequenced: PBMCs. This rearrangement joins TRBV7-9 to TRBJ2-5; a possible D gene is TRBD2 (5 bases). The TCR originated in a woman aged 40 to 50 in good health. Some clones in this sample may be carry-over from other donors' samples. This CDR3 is CASSFFSDQETQHF. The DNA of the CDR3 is TGTGCCAGCAGCTTTTTTAGCGATCAAGAGACCCAGCACTTC. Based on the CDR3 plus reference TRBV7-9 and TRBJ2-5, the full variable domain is DTGVSQNPRHKITKRGQNVTFRCDPISEHNRLYWYRQTLGQGPEFLTYFQNEAQLEKSRLLSDRFSAERPKGSFSTLEIQRTEQGDSAMYLCASSFFSDQETQHFGPGTRLLVL.